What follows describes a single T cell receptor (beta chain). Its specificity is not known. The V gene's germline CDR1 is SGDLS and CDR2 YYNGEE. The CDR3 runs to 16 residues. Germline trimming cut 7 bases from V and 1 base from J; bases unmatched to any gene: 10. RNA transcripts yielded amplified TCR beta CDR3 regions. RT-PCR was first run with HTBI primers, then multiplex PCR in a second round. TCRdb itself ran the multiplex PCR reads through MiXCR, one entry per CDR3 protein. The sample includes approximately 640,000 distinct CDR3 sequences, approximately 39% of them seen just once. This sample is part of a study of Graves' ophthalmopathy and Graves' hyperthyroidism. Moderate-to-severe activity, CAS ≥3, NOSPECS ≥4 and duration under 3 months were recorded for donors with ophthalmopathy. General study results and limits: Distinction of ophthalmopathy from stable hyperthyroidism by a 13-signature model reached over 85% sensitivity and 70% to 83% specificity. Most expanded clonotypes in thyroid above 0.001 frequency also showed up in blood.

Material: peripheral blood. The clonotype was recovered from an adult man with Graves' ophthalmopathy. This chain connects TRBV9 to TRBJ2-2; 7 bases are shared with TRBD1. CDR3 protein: CASSPQGQWNTGELFF. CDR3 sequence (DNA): TGTGCCAGCTCACCACAGGGACAGTGGAACACCGGGGAGCTGTTTTTT.